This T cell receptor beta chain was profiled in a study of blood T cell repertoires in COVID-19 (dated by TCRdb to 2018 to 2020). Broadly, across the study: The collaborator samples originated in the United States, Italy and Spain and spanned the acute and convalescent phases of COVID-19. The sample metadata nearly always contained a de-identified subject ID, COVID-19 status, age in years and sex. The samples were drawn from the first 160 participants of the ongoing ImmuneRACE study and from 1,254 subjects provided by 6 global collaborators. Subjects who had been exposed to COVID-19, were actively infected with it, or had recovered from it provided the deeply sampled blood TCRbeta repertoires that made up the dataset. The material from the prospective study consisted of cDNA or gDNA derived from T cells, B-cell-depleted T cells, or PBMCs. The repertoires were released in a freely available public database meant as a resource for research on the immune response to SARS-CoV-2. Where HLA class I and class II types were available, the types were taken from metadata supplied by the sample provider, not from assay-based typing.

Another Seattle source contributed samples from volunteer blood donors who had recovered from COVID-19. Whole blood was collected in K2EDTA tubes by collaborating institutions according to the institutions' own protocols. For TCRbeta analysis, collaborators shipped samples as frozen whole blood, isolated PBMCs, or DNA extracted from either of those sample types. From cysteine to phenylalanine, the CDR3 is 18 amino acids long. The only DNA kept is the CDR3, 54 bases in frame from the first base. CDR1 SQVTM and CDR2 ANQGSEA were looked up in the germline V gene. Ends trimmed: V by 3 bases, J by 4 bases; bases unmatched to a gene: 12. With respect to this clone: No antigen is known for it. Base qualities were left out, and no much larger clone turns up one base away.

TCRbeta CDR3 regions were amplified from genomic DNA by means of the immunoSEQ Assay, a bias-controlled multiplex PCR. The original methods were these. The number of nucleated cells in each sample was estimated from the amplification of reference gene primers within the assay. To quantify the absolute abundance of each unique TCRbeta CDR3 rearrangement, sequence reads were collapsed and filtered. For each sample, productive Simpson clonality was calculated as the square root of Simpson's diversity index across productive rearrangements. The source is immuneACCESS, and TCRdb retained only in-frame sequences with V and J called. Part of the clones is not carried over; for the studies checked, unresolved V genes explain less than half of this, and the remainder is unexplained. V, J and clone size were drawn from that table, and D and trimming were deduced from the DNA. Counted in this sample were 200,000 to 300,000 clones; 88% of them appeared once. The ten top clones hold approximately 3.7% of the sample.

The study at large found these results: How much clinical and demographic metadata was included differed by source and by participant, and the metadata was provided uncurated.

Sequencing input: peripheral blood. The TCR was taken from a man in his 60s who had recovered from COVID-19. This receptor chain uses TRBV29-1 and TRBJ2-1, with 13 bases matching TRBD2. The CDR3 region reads CSVDGLAGAGSFYNEQFF. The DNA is TGCAGCGTTGACGGACTAGCGGGGGCCGGTTCCTTTTACAATGAGCAGTTCTTC.